The clone carrying this T cell receptor (beta chain) has at least ten counts. No antigen is known for it. The sample is drawn from a study of CD8+CD57+ T cells in acquired aplastic anemia. About the study: Sorted CD4+ and CD8+ cells yielded DNA averaging approximately 3 ug. Study-wide results and limits: Patients and controls had in common fewer than 30 CD8+ CDR3 sequences.

Genomic DNA, the template, was used for profiling of the TCR beta VDJ and CDR3. TCRdb re-called the reads with MiXCR, one entry per CDR3 protein. Of roughly 170,000 distinct CDR3 sequences listed, 48% are singletons. Sequencing was done on patients that had shown CD8+CD57+ cell expansion by flow cytometry. V gave up 2 bases and J gave up 4 bases; unmatched junction bases: 1. Germline CDR1 is SGDLS and CDR2 is YYNGEE. The CDR3 length is 13 residues. The TCR was taken from a human donor with aplastic anemia. The sequenced sample consisted of sorted CD4+, CD8+, or CD8+CD57+ T cells (not recorded which) from PBMCs. The V call is TRBV9, the J call TRBJ2-3; TRBD1 matches 7 bases. CDR3 protein: CASSVTGSDTQYF. The DNA for the CDR3 is TGTGCCAGCAGCGTGACAGGGTCAGATACGCAGTATTTT.